This TCR beta chain is from a study of regulatory T cells in long-lasting Graves disease. This CDR3 is 9 amino acids long. Germline V gene lookup returns CDR1 MGHDK and CDR2 SYGVNS. The V and J ends lost 7 bases and 10 bases respectively, with 7 bases between them. As to time point: persistent/refractory GD, antithyroid drugs over 5 years with positive TRAb. From RNA extracted from PBMCs, the TCR library was made. In building TCR beta libraries, iRepertoire HTBI primers were used together with Arm-PCR of CDR3 regions. From the multiplex PCR reads, TCRdb called clonotypes with MiXCR, one entry per CDR3 protein. Here the sample spans about 460,000 distinct CDR3 sequences, roughly 22% being singletons.

This chain uses TRBV25-1 with TRBJ1-1; D gene unclear. Specimen: peripheral blood mononuclear cells (PBMCs), collected when the disease was refractory, from a patient treated with antithyroid drugs. This receptor was identified in a female donor with Graves disease. The CDR3: CASILAAFF. The CDR3 DNA reads as TGTGCCAGCATCCTAGCAGCTTTCTTT.